This entry lists 8 T cell receptor beta chains sequenced from one sample in a study of tumor-infiltrating lymphocytes in primary liver carcinoma (TCRdb year 2017). Without any cell sorting, total RNA and DNA were co-extracted from about 20-30 mg of bulk tissue using the AllPrep DNA/RNA mini kit. The run used an Illumina HiSeq 2500. A constant-region primer and ProtoScript II reverse transcriptase were used to reverse-transcribe TCRbeta-specific cDNA from around 530 ng total RNA. Construction of the TCRbeta libraries relied on three nested rounds of multiplex PCR, following a slightly modified ARM-PCR procedure. The first two PCR rounds used multiplex TRBV1-TRBV30 forward primers with a Cbeta reverse primer, each for approximately 11 cycles. TCRdb handled the public reads itself, with Q25 trimming in fastp and clone calling in MiXCR, and kept productive beta chains. CDR3 protein sequences are deduplicated, and each keeps its most common genes and DNA. The sample table lists some 120,000 distinct CDR3 sequences, around 64% of them with a count of one. The ten largest clones represent around 8.2% of the sample.

Sample: liver tumor tissue from sampling region 3. The sample's cell subset or site label, in plain terms: tumor region T3, left-lateral pole. These receptors were taken from a woman aged 60-70 years with primary liver carcinoma and hepatitis B virus infection.

Concerning this clonotype itself: An end of the junction differs from the germline gene, which may be a read error. The CDR3, as DNA: TGTGCAAGCAGCTGGACCGGACGAATCTCTGGGGCCAACGTTCTGACTTTC. This codes for CASSWTGRISGANVLTF. The chain recombines TRBV11-1 with TRBJ2-6; a possible D gene is TRBD1 (5 bases). The germline gives CDR1 SGHAT, CDR2 FQDESV (reference sequence). CDR3 length equals 17 residues.

On this clonotype itself: Since a much larger clone is just one base distant, this may be a read error. The chain recombines TRBV10-3 with TRBJ1-2; the D gene is possibly TRBD1 (5 bases). The CDR3 sequence is 12 residues long. Germline CDR1 is ENHRY and CDR2 is SYGVKD. V lost 5 bases to trimming and J lost 13 bases, with 17 bases between them. The CDR3 loop reads CAISCSGTAGTF. The CDR3 nucleotides read TGTGCCATCAGTTGCTCCGGGACGGCCGGCACCTTC.

The CDR3 DNA sequence: TGTGCCGGCAAGAGGGGGGGCATAGGGGCGCTGAACACTGAAGCTTTCTTT. Translating it yields CAGKRGGIGALNTEAFF. The chain has TRBV12-3 or TRBV12-4 and TRBJ1-1; perhaps TRBD1 as D (6 bases). Deletions cut 11 bases from V and 0 bases from J, with 25 bases between. The CDR3 length is 17 residues.

This clonotype was found a few times. The rearrangement uses TRBV28 and TRBJ1-5; D is ambiguous. V lost 6 bases and J 2 bases, leaving 14 bases between the germline ends. CDR3 length: 15 amino acids. Looked up from germline, CDR1 is MDHEN and CDR2 is SYDVKM. Written as DNA, the CDR3 is TGTGCCAGCAGGTTGGTACGCAGAGGCAATCAGCCCCAGCATTTT. It specifies CASRLVRRGNQPQHF.

To note about this clonotype: A much larger clone lies one base from this, so it may be a read error. The rearrangement joins TRBV12-3 or TRBV12-4 to TRBJ2-7, with D perhaps being TRBD1 or TRBD2 (5 bases each). The CDR3 loop spans 12 amino acids. Trimming stripped 10 bases from V and 9 bases from J, with 19 bases between. CDR3 sequence reads: CANSPSGLGQYF. The DNA of the CDR3 is TGTGCCAACAGCCCCTCGGGGCTTGGGCAGTACTTC.

This clonotype was seen ten or more times. The J gene is TRBJ2-7, the V gene TRBV5-1, with 7 bases fitting TRBD1. The CDR3 has 13 residues. V was pared by 4 bases and J by 3 bases, with 4 bases of the junction left unmatched. From germline, CDR1 is SGHRS and CDR2 YFSETQ. The CDR3, as DNA: TGCGCCAGCAGCACAGGGGACAGCTACGAGCAGTACTTC. The encoded protein is CASSTGDSYEQYF.

Worth noting for this clonotype: The junction does not match germline at one end; this may be a read error. The rearrangement links TRBV12-5 to TRBJ2-1, with D unclear. Germline CDR1 and CDR2: LGHNT and FRNRAP. The CDR3 loop spans 11 amino acids. The DNA of the CDR3 is TGTGTTAGTGATTTCTACAATGGGCAGTTCTTC. Translating gives CVSDFYNGQFF.

This clonotype is a singleton in its sample. This may arise from a read error, as a much more abundant clone is one base away. The V call is TRBV6-6, the J call TRBJ1-2, with 8 bases aligning to TRBD1. Germline CDR1 reads MNHNY; CDR2 reads SVGAGI (reference sequence). The CDR3 is 12 amino acids. CDR3 sequence reads: CSTTTGDGGYTF. The DNA of the CDR3 is TGTTCCACCACGACAGGGGATGGTGGCTACACCTTC.